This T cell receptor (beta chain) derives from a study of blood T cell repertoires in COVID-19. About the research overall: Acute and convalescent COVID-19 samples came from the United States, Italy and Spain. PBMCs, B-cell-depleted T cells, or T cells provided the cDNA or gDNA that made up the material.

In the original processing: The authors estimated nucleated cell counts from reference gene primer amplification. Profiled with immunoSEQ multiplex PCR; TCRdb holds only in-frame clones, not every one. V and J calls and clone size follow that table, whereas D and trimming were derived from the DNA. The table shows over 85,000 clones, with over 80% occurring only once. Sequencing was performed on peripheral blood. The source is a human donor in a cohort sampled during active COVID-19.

The CDR3: CASSPDERGEQFF. CDR3 in DNA: TGCGCCAGCAGCCCCGACGAGCGGGGCGAGCAGTTCTTC. The chain uses TRBV5-1 and TRBJ2-1; 7 nucleotides agree with TRBD2. The trim removed 4 bases at V and 10 bases at J, leaving 8 bases unmatched. Germline V gene sequence: CDR1 SGHRS, CDR2 YFSETQ. There are 13 residues in the CDR3.